The clone carrying this T cell receptor (beta chain) was seen many times. Its cognate antigen is unknown. This sample is drawn from a study of metastatic and nonmetastatic thyroid tumors. The overall study: Samples came from malignant and benign thyroid patients, and repertoires were compared across blood and tumor or nodule tissue.

The CDR3 length is 15 residues. V dropped 0 bases and J dropped 6 bases, with 14 bases sitting between them. Germline V lookup: CDR1 SGHDT, CDR2 YYEEEE. General study results and limits: Within blood and tumor, benign nodules reportedly had significantly lower TCR beta diversity than malignant thyroid tumors did.

Through MiXCR, TCRdb re-clonotyped the PCR reads. The data contain roughly 40,000 clones, 9% to 14% of them singletons. Not a single patient had been given any form of treatment at any point before undergoing thyroid surgery. The receptor's source is a male donor with papillary thyroid cancer or a benign thyroid nodule (not recorded which). Some clones in this sample may be carry-over from other donors' samples. The chain recombines TRBV5-6 with TRBJ2-3; maybe TRBD2 (6 bases). Sequencing was carried out using blood. CDR3 in amino acids: CASSLERGMSDTQYF. CDR3 in DNA: TGTGCCAGCAGCTTGGAACGGGGGATGAGTGATACGCAGTATTTT.